These 15 T cell receptor beta chains were all obtained from the same sample, sequenced in a study of OX40 agonist ivuxolimab in advanced cancers. Assay: immunoSEQ multiplex PCR; the TCRdb copy retains only in-frame clones and omits some. The sample records fewer than 25,000 clones, roughly 83% being singletons. The sample here was CD4+ or CD8+ T cells sorted from blood, taken in a trial of the OX40 agonist ivuxolimab. These receptors came from an adult with an advanced solid tumor such as melanoma, head and neck, liver or kidney cancer.

The chain is built from TRBV5-6 and TRBJ2-5; D is unresolved. Germline V gene lookup returns CDR1 SGHDT and CDR2 YYEEEE. Trimming shortened V by 3 bases and J by 8 bases, and 14 bases separated the two germline ends. CDR3 length: 13 amino acids. As DNA, the CDR3 is TGTGCCAGCAGCTCTTGGACCTTAGGAACCCAGTACTTC. The encoded protein is CASSSWTLGTQYF.

This clone was counted a single time. The chain uses TRBV9 and TRBJ1-2; 7 bases line up with TRBD1. Trimming at V came to 3 bases and at J to 4 bases, leaving 15 bases not matched to a gene. There are 17 residues in the CDR3. Germline V gene lookup returns CDR1 SGDLS and CDR2 YYNGEE. The DNA for the CDR3 is TGTGCCAGCAGCGCACATCGGGGGACAGCTGATTTCTATGGCTACACCTTC. This encodes CASSAHRGTADFYGYTF.

The chain uses TRBV2 and TRBJ1-2; unclear D gene. Germline V gives CDR1 SNHLY, CDR2 FYNNEI. CDR3 size: 14 residues. Trimming took off 3 bases at V and 3 bases at J, with 11 bases between the two ends. Here the CDR3 reads CASSESRGDYGYTF. The CDR3 DNA reads TGTGCCAGCAGTGAGAGTCGGGGTGACTATGGCTACACCTTC.

The table lists this clone with a count of one. The V and J genes are TRBV6-6 and TRBJ2-7; 7 positions match TRBD1. CDR3 length: 15 amino acids. V trimming: 2 bases; J trimming: 2 bases; junction bases outside the gene matches: 6. Germline V CDR1 and CDR2: MNHNY, SVGAGI (reference sequence). CDR3 DNA: TGTGCCAGCAGTTACGCCCCGACAGGGACCTACGAGCAGTACTTC. Its protein is CASSYAPTGTYEQYF.

The chain uses TRBV7-9 and TRBJ2-1; 8 bases map to TRBD2. The V and J ends lost 5 bases and 4 bases, in that order; junction bases with no gene match: 7. Germline CDR1 reads SEHNR; CDR2 reads FQNEAQ (reference sequence). The CDR3 consists of 15 residues. The CDR3 here is CASSRVAGNYNEQFF. Written as DNA, the CDR3 is TGTGCCAGCAGCCGGGTAGCGGGGAATTACAATGAGCAGTTCTTC.

The chain has TRBV9 and TRBJ2-5; TRBD1 might be the D (5 bases). The J call may be mistaken, given a closer DNA end match to TRBJ2-7. The germline CDR1 and CDR2 sequences are SGDLS and YYNGEE. The CDR3 consists of 12 residues. CDR3 region: CASSTKGNEQYF. The DNA of the CDR3 is TGTGCCAGCAGCACAAAGGGGAACGAGCAGTACTTC.

The chain links TRBV10-3 to TRBJ1-1; TRBD1 might be the D (6 bases). The CDR3 totals 13 residues. Deletions cut 3 bases from V and 4 bases from J, with 9 bases between. The germline gives CDR1 ENHRY, CDR2 SYGVKD. In nucleotides, the CDR3 is TGTGCCATCAGTGACAGGGGTGGCACTGAAGCTTTCTTT. This gives the protein CAISDRGGTEAFF.

This rearrangement joins TRBV9 to TRBJ2-1; D is possibly TRBD1 (6 bases). The CDR3 runs 16 residues. V was pared by 3 bases and J by 5 bases, with 18 bases between. Germline V gene sequence: CDR1 SGDLS, CDR2 YYNGEE. The chain's CDR3 is CASSAGTGIGNNEQFF. CDR3 nucleotides: TGTGCCAGCAGCGCTGGCACAGGGATAGGTAACAATGAGCAGTTCTTC. Variable domain in full (rest from reference TRBV9 and TRBJ2-1): DSGVTQTPKHLITATGQRVTLRCSPRSGDLSVYWYQQSLDQGLQFLIQYYNGEERAKGNILERFSAQQFPDLHSELNLSSLELGDSALYFCASSAGTGIGNNEQFFGPGTRLTVL.

This clone showed up just a few times. The genes are TRBV6-4 and TRBJ1-1; no clear D. Trimming cost V 1 base and J 11 bases, with 11 bases left between them. CDR1 is MRHNA, CDR2 SNTAGT, per germline. There are 12 residues in the CDR3. The CDR3 nucleotides read TGTGCCAGCAGTGACTTCGGAGGTAGGGCTTTCTTT. The encoded protein is CASSDFGGRAFF.

Comment on this clone: A junction boundary mismatches the germline segment, possibly from a read error. The sample holds other DNA sequences that translate to the same CDR3. The chain joins TRBV29-1 to TRBJ2-2; TRBD1 is a possible D gene (6 bases). This CDR3 has 14 amino acids. Germline loops: CDR1 SQVTM, CDR2 ANQGSEA. CDR3 sequence (DNA): TGCAGTGTTGAAGATCCAGGGGTGCCCGGGGAGCTGTTTTTT. This gives the protein CSVEDPGVPGELFF.

The chain employs TRBV7-9 and TRBJ2-3, with a tentative D call TRBD2 (5 bases). There are 14 residues in the CDR3. V lost 5 bases and J lost 2, with 11 bases in between. The germline gives CDR1 SEHNR, CDR2 FQNEAQ (reference sequence). This chain's CDR3 is CASSRGGITDTQYF. The DNA for the CDR3 is TGTGCCAGCAGCCGAGGAGGCATCACAGATACGCAGTATTTT.

The chain carries TRBV5-1 and TRBJ2-3, with D possibly being TRBD1 (6 bases). In germline, CDR1 is SGHRS, CDR2 YFSETQ. Between the trimmed V and J ends, which lost 7 bases and 0 bases, there was a span of 18 bases. This CDR3 is 16 amino acids long. The CDR3 spells CASGDYRVTSTDTQYF. The DNA for the CDR3 is TGCGCCAGCGGAGACTACAGGGTTACTAGCACAGATACGCAGTATTTT.

This chain joins TRBV19 and TRBJ1-4, with TRBD1 matching 8 bases. In germline, CDR1 is LNHDA, CDR2 SQIVND (reference sequence). Unmatched junction bases numbered 9, after V lost 7 bases and J lost 8 bases. The length of the CDR3 is 14 residues. The CDR3 region has the DNA TGTGCCAGTAAGGGCGCAGGGGGCACGGAAAAACTGTTTTTT. It specifies CASKGAGGTEKLFF.

In its sample, this clone was seen once. This chain uses TRBV4-2 with TRBJ1-1, with no clear D. Germline V gene lookup returns CDR1 LGHNA and CDR2 YNFKEQ. The CDR3 has 13 amino acids. Trimming removed 0 bases at V and 5 bases at J, with 7 bases between. CDR3 amino acids: CASSQERVTEAFF. The DNA for the CDR3 is TGTGCCAGCAGCCAAGAGAGGGTAACTGAAGCTTTCTTT.

The V call is TRBV30, the J call TRBJ1-1; no clear D gene. Germline V gene sequence: CDR1 GTSNPN, CDR2 SVGIG (reference sequence). CDR3 size: 12 residues. V lost 5 bases and J 4 bases, leaving 11 bases between the germline ends. The CDR3 bases are TGTGCCTGGGGGGAAGGGTTCACTGAAGCTTTCTTT. It is translated as CAWGEGFTEAFF. Based on the CDR3 plus reference TRBV30 and TRBJ1-1, the full variable domain is SQTIHQWPATLVQPVGSPLSLECTVEGTSNPNLYWYRQAAGRGLQLLFYSVGIGQISSEVPQNLSASRPQDRQFILSSKKLLLSDSGFYLCAWGEGFTEAFFGQGTRLTVV.